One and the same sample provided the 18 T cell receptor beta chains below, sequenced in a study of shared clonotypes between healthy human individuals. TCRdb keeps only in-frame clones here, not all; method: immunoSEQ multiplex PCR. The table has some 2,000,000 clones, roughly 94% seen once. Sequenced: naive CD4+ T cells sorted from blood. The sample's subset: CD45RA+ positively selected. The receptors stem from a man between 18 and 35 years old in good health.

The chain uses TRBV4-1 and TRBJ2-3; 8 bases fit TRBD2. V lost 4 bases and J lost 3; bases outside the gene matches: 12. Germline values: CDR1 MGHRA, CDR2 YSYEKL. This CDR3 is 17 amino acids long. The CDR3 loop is CASSPGGMSGGTDTQYF. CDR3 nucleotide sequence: TGCGCCAGCAGCCCCGGGGGGATGAGCGGGGGAACAGATACGCAGTATTTT.

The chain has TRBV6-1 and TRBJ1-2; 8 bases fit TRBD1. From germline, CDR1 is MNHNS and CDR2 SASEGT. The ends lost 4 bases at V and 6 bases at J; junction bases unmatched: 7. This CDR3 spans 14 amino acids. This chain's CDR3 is CASSGNRGVNGYTF. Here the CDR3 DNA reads TGTGCCAGCAGTGGCAACAGGGGGGTGAATGGCTACACCTTC.

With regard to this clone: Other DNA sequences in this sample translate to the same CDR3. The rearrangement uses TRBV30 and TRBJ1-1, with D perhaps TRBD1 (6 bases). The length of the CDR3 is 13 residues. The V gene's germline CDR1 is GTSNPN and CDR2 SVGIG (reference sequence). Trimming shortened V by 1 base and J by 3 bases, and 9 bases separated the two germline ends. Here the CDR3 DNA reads TGTGCCTGGAGTGACAGGGTCGACACTGAAGCTTTCTTT. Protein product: CAWSDRVDTEAFF.

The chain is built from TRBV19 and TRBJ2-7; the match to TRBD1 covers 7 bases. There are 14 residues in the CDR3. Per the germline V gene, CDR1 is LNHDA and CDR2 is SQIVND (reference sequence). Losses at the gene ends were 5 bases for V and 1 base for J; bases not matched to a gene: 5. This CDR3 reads CASSFATGSYEQYF. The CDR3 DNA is TGTGCCAGTAGTTTCGCGACAGGGTCCTACGAGCAGTACTTC.

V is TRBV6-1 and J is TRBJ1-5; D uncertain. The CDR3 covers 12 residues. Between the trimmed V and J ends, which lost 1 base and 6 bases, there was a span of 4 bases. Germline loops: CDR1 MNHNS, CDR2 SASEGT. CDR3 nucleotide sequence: TGTGCCAGCAGTGAAGGAGTTCAGCCCCAGCATTTT. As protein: CASSEGVQPQHF.

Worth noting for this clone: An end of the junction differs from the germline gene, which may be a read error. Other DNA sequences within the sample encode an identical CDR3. The CDR3 region is CASSFGQQETQYF. The DNA for the CDR3 is TGTGCTAGCAGCTTCGGACAGCAAGAGACCCAGTACTTC. The gene calls are TRBV7-7 and TRBJ2-5; possibly TRBD1 for D (6 bases). The CDR3 runs to 13 residues. From germline, CDR1 is SSHAT and CDR2 FNYEAQ (reference sequence).

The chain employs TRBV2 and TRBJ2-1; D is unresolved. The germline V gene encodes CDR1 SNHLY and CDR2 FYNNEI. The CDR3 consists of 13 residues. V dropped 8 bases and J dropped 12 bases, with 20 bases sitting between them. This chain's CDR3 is CASGPGPSRGQFF. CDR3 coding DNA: TGTGCCAGCGGACCGGGTCCATCCCGCGGGCAGTTCTTC.

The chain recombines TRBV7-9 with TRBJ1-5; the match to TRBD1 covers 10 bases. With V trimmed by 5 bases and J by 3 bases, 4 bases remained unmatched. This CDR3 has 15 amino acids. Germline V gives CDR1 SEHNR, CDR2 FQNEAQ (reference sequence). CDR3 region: CASSGTGAFNQPQHF. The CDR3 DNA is TGTGCCAGCAGCGGGACAGGGGCCTTCAATCAGCCCCAGCATTTT.

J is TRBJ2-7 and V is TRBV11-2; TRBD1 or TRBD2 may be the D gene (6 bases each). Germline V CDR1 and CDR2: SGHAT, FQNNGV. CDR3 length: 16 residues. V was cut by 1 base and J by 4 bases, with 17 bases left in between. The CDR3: CASSLGGAGWSYEQYF. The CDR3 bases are TGTGCCAGCAGCTTAGGGGGGGCAGGTTGGTCGTACGAGCAGTACTTC.

Here the CDR3 reads CAWSLGTSGYNEQFF. The CDR3 bases are TGTGCCTGGAGCCTCGGGACTAGCGGTTACAATGAGCAGTTCTTC. This chain joins TRBV30 and TRBJ2-1; 11 bases agree with TRBD2. The CDR3 totals 15 residues. J lost 4 bases, V lost 3 bases, and 5 bases had no gene match. CDR1 is GTSNPN, CDR2 SVGIG, per germline (reference sequence). Together with reference TRBV30 and TRBJ2-1, the CDR3 gives the full variable domain: SQTIHQWPATLVQPVGSPLSLECTVEGTSNPNLYWYRQAAGRGLQLLFYSVGIGQISSEVPQNLSASRPQDRQFILSSKKLLLSDSGFYLCAWSLGTSGYNEQFFGPGTRLTVL.

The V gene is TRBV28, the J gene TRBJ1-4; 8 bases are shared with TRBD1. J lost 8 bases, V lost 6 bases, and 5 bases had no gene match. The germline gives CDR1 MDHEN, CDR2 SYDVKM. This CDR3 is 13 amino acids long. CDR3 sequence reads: CASRTGVGEKLFF. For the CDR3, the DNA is TGTGCCAGCAGGACAGGGGTAGGAGAAAAACTGTTTTTT.

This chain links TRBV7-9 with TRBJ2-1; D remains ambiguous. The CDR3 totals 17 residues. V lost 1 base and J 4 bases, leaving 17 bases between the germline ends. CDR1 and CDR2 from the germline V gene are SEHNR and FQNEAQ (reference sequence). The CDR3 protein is CASSLGGFQVEYNEQFF. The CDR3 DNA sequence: TGTGCCAGCAGCTTAGGTGGCTTTCAGGTGGAGTACAATGAGCAGTTCTTC.

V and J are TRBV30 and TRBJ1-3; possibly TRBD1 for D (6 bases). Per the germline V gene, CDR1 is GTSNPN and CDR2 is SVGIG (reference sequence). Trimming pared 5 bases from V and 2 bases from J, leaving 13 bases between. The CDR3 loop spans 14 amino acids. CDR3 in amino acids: CAWFTGKPGNTIYF. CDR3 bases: TGTGCCTGGTTCACAGGGAAACCTGGAAACACCATATATTTT.

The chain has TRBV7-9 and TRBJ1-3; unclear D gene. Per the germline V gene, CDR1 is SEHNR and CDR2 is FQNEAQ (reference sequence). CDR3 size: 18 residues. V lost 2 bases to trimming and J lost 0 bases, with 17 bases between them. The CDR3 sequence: CASSLTPKGVSSGNTIYF. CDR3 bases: TGTGCCAGCAGCTTAACCCCTAAGGGCGTGAGCTCTGGAAACACCATATATTTT.

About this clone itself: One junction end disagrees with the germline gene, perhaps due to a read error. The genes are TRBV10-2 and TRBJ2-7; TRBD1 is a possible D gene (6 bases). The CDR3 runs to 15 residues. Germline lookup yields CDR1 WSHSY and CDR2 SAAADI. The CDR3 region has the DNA TGTGCCAGCAGTTCACGCTACAGGGTCTCCTACGAGCAGTACTTC. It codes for CASSSRYRVSYEQYF.

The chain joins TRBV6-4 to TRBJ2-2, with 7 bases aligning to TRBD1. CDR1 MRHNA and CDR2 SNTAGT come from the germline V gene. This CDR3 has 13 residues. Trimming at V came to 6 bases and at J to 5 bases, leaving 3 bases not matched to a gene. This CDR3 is CASSQQGTGELFF. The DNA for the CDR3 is TGTGCCAGCAGCCAACAGGGGACCGGGGAGCTGTTTTTT.

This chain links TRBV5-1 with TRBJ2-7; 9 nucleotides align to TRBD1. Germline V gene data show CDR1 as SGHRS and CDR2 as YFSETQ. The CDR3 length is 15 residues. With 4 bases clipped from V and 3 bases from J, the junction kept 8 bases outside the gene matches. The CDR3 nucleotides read TGCGCCAGCAGCCCCGGACAGGGGCCTGTCTACGAGCAGTACTTC. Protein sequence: CASSPGQGPVYEQYF.

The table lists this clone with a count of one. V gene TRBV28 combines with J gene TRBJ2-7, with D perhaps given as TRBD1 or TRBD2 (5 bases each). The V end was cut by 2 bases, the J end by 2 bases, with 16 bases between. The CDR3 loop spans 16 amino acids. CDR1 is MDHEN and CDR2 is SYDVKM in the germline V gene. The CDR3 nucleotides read TGTGCCAGCAGTTTAGGCCCGAGGGGAAGGACCTACGAGCAGTACTTC. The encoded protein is CASSLGPRGRTYEQYF. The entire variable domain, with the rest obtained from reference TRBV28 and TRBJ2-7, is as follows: DVKVTQSSRYLVKRTGEKVFLECVQDMDHENMFWYRQDPGLGLRLIYFSYDVKMKEKGDIPEGYSVSREKKERFSLILESASTNQTSMYLCASSLGPRGRTYEQYFGPGTRLTVT.